The TCR beta chain under discussion was sequenced for a study of blood T cells in healthy people across ages. General observations from the study: Age advanced and TCR beta diversity per million T cells fell, roughly linearly.

Samples had at least 6.5 million PBMCs isolated from them. A second about 7 to 11 cycle PCR used barcoded and J-beta primers. TCRdb passed the 5' RACE reads through MiXCR, listing each CDR3 protein once. There are around 1,700,000 distinct CDR3 sequences in the sample; approximately 28% occur only once, and about 8% lies in the top ten. This clonotype has a handful of counts. Its specificity is not known. The clonotype comes from a woman younger than 45 in good health. Specimen: blood.

The CDR3 DNA reads as TGTGCCAGCAGGACCGGGACAGGGTGGGGGCAGTTCTTC. It encodes CASRTGTGWGQFF. V gene TRBV7-2 combines with J gene TRBJ2-1; 9 nucleotides line up with TRBD1. The V gene end was trimmed by 6 bases and the J gene end by 12 bases; junction bases not matched to a gene: 9. CDR3 length: 13 residues. Germline CDR1 reads SGHTA; CDR2 reads FQGNSA.